The T cell receptor (beta chain) described here comes from a study of T cells in Graves' hyperthyroidism and ophthalmopathy. Using RNA transcripts as the source, TCR beta CDR3 regions were amplified. An initial round of RT-PCR targeting the TCR CDR3 relied on the HTBI primer set. TCRdb ran MiXCR on the multiplex PCR reads and lists one entry per CDR3 protein. The sample shows some 620,000 distinct CDR3 sequences, about 16% of them seen only once. CDR1 and CDR2 from the germline V gene are MGHDK and SYGVNS. This CDR3 region has 13 residues. Turning to this clonotype: The germline gene is not matched at one end of the junction; a read error may be the cause.

The rearrangement links TRBV25-1 to TRBJ1-2; no clear D. This TCR derives from a woman aged 30 to 39 with Graves' hyperthyroidism. The source material was blood. The CDR3 nucleotides read TGTGCCAGCAGTCTACAAGACAACTATGGCTGCACCTTC. It encodes CASSLQDNYGCTF.